This entry lists 29 T cell receptor beta chains sequenced from one sample in a study of blood T cell repertoires in COVID-19. Profiled with immunoSEQ multiplex PCR; TCRdb holds only in-frame clones, not every one. The sample carries approximately 98,000 clones, over 65% recorded once. The sample comprised peripheral blood. The receptors originated from a woman in her thirties or forties with acute or convalescent COVID-19.

This clone was picked up a small number of times. The chain recombines TRBV19 with TRBJ2-3; TRBD1 matches at 7 bases. There are 14 residues in the CDR3. Per the germline V gene, CDR1 is LNHDA and CDR2 is SQIVND (reference sequence). The J segment lost 6 bases and the V segment lost 9 bases, leaving 12 bases of the junction unmatched. The CDR3 loop is CASSPGGYTDTQYF. The CDR3 DNA reads as TGTGCCAGCAGTCCAGGGGGTTATACGGATACGCAGTATTTT.

The V gene is TRBV7-9, the J gene TRBJ2-1, with TRBD2 matching over 13 bases. The ends lost 6 bases at V and 4 bases at J; junction bases unmatched: 3. The germline gives CDR1 SEHNR, CDR2 FQNEAQ (reference sequence). The CDR3 is 15 amino acids. This CDR3 is CASSRTSGGYNEQFF. CDR3 DNA sequence: TGTGCCAGCAGTCGGACTAGCGGGGGTTACAATGAGCAGTTCTTC.

In its sample, this clone was seen a few times. The rearrangement joins TRBV3-1 (or the pseudogene TRBV3-2) to TRBJ2-1; possibly TRBD2 for D (5 bases). The germline CDR1 and CDR2 sequences are LGHDT and YNNKEL (reference sequence). The V and J ends lost 4 bases and 3 bases respectively, with 13 bases between them. This CDR3 comprises 15 residues. For the CDR3, the DNA is TGTGCCAGCAGCCCGTCCACCGGACTCTACAATGAGCAGTTCTTC. Residues: CASSPSTGLYNEQFF.

The rearrangement joins TRBV7-2 to TRBJ1-4; D possibly corresponds to TRBD1 (6 bases). There are 14 residues in the CDR3. Germline V lookup: CDR1 SGHTA, CDR2 FQGNSA. Trimming took 2 bases from V and 7 from J, leaving 11 bases between them. This chain's CDR3 is CASSLNGQSEKLFF. The CDR3 nucleotides read TGTGCCAGCAGCTTAAATGGACAGAGTGAAAAACTGTTTTTT.

This sequence joins TRBV4-3 and TRBJ1-6; 8 bases agree with TRBD1. J was trimmed by 5 bases and V by 6 bases; bases with no gene match: 9. The CDR3 loop spans 16 amino acids. In germline, CDR1 is LGHNA, CDR2 YSLEER. This chain's CDR3 is CASSLRRDRNNSPLHF. CDR3 DNA sequence: TGCGCCAGCAGTCTTAGAAGGGACAGGAATAATTCACCCCTCCACTTT.

The chain uses TRBV2 and TRBJ1-2, with TRBD1 identical over 11 bases. The length of the CDR3 is 16 residues. Germline V lookup: CDR1 SNHLY, CDR2 FYNNEI. J was trimmed by 8 bases and V by 6 bases; bases with no gene match: 14. The CDR3 coding sequence is TGTGCCAGCAGAGACGACTGGACAGGGGGCTCAGAAGGCTACACCTTC. Translating gives CASRDDWTGGSEGYTF.

This clone has only one observation. V gene TRBV2 combines with J gene TRBJ2-6, with a tentative D call TRBD2 (5 bases). The CDR3 contains 16 residues. Trimming shortened V by 6 bases and J by 1 base, and 13 bases separated the two germline ends. In germline, CDR1 is SNHLY, CDR2 FYNNEI. The DNA of the CDR3 is TGTGCCAGCAGGAGGGATCCGGCTTCTGGGGCCAACGTCCTGACTTTC. Translating gives CASRRDPASGANVLTF.

The rearrangement joins TRBV28 to TRBJ1-2; tentative D call: TRBD1 (5 bases). Germline CDR1 MDHEN, CDR2 SYDVKM. This CDR3 has 11 amino acids. Trimming took 7 bases from V and 5 from J, leaving 8 bases between them. The CDR3 protein is CASMGLYGYTF. CDR3 coding DNA: TGTGCCAGCATGGGACTTTATGGCTACACCTTC.

This chain links TRBV18 with TRBJ1-2; TRBD1 matches at 9 bases. CDR1 is KGHSH, CDR2 LQKENI, per germline. V lost 6 bases and J lost 3; bases outside the gene matches: 11. This CDR3 has 16 amino acids. In nucleotides, the CDR3 is TGTGCCAGCTCCCCTGATCGACAGGGGGGACACTATGGCTACACCTTC. Amino acid sequence: CASSPDRQGGHYGYTF. The whole variable domain, remainder taken from reference TRBV18 and TRBJ1-2, is NAGVMQNPRHLVRRRGQEARLRCSPMKGHSHVYWYRQLPEEGLKFMVYLQKENIIDESGMPKERFSAEFPKEGPSILRIQQVVRGDSAAYFCASSPDRQGGHYGYTFGSGTRLTVV.

This clone was observed a few times. The CDR3 region is CASSILGSTGELFF. DNA of the CDR3: TGTGCCAGTAGTATCCTGGGGAGCACCGGGGAGCTGTTTTTT. The V gene is TRBV19, the J gene TRBJ2-2; possibly TRBD2 for D (5 bases). There are 14 residues in the CDR3. V was clipped by 3 bases and J by 4 bases, with 9 bases between them. Germline values: CDR1 LNHDA, CDR2 SQIVND (reference sequence).

The chain uses TRBV27 and TRBJ1-3; D call uncertain. V lost 5 bases, J lost 4 bases, and 9 bases lay in between. The CDR3 is made up of 13 amino acids. Germline V gene sequence: CDR1 MNHEY, CDR2 SMNVEV (reference sequence). CDR3 loop: CASSAGTGNTIYF. The CDR3 DNA sequence: TGTGCCAGCAGTGCAGGAACCGGAAACACCATATATTTT.

This clone was observed at least ten times. The chain uses TRBV9 and TRBJ2-3; D remains ambiguous. The CDR3 extends over 13 amino acids. Trimming stripped 4 bases from V and 9 bases from J, with 15 bases between. The germline gives CDR1 SGDLS, CDR2 YYNGEE. The CDR3 sequence is CASSPPSGGTQYF. CDR3 sequence (DNA): TGTGCCAGCAGCCCTCCATCCGGCGGCACGCAGTATTTT.

V is TRBV10-3 and J is TRBJ1-3; D perhaps matches TRBD1 (6 bases). The CDR3 extends over 16 amino acids. CDR1 ENHRY and CDR2 SYGVKD come from the germline V gene. Trimming shortened V by 3 bases and J by 2 bases, and 14 bases separated the two germline ends. DNA of the CDR3: TGTGCCATCAGTGATTCCAGGGGAAAGACTGGAAACACCATATATTTT. Its protein is CAISDSRGKTGNTIYF.

The chain combines TRBV6-5 with TRBJ1-5, with TRBD1 as a possible D gene (6 bases). CDR3 length: 13 amino acids. The germline V gene encodes CDR1 MNHEY and CDR2 SVGAGI. V was pared by 8 bases and J by 4 bases, with 12 bases between. CDR3 protein: CASGPDRNQPQHF. CDR3 nucleotide sequence: TGTGCCAGCGGACCGGACAGAAATCAGCCCCAGCATTTT.

This clone was picked up one time. J is TRBJ2-5 and V is TRBV15, with D maybe TRBD2 (6 bases). Germline loops: CDR1 LNHNV, CDR2 YYDKDF (reference sequence). This CDR3 has 15 amino acids. V was pared by 7 bases and J by 4 bases, with 19 bases between. The CDR3 spells CATTEGGLARETQYF. The CDR3 bases are TGTGCCACCACCGAGGGAGGTCTAGCGAGAGAGACCCAGTACTTC.

This clone was picked up many times. The chain links TRBV5-6 to TRBJ1-1; D is perhaps TRBD1 (6 bases). The CDR3 spans 16 residues. V lost 4 bases to trimming and J lost 2 bases, with 18 bases between them. CDR1 SGHDT and CDR2 YYEEEE come from the germline V gene. The CDR3 here is CASSMGLGGGNTEAFF. CDR3 sequence (DNA): TGTGCCAGCAGCATGGGTTTAGGGGGTGGTAACACTGAAGCTTTCTTT.

The V call is TRBV2, the J call TRBJ1-1, with D perhaps TRBD1 (5 bases). V lost 5 bases and J 2 bases, leaving 6 bases between the germline ends. The CDR3 consists of 12 residues. Germline CDR1 reads SNHLY; CDR2 reads FYNNEI. Here the CDR3 DNA reads TGTGCCAGCAGTCAGGGAAACACTGAAGCTTTCTTT. The encoded protein is CASSQGNTEAFF.

Remarks on this clone: In the same sample, other DNA sequences code for this CDR3. The chain uses TRBV18 and TRBJ2-5; 7 bases fit TRBD2. Germline loops: CDR1 KGHSH, CDR2 LQKENI. The CDR3 extends over 15 amino acids. J gave up 3 bases and V 0 bases, and 4 bases lay outside the gene matches. CDR3 in amino acids: CASSPPSRGKETQYF. Written as DNA, the CDR3 is TGTGCCAGCTCACCACCGTCGCGGGGGAAAGAGACCCAGTACTTC.

This chain uses TRBV28 with TRBJ2-7, with 13 bases lining up with TRBD2. Germline CDR1 reads MDHEN; CDR2 reads SYDVKM. V gave up 4 bases and J gave up 12 bases; unmatched junction bases: 9. The CDR3 length is 14 residues. CDR3 nucleotide sequence: TGTGCCAGCAGTTCAAACGGACTAGCGGGGGATATGTACTTC. Its protein product is CASSSNGLAGDMYF.

The chain recombines TRBV7-2 with TRBJ2-7; the match to TRBD1 covers 7 bases. Germline trimming cut 0 bases from V and 3 bases from J; bases unmatched to any gene: 8. CDR1 SGHTA and CDR2 FQGNSA come from the germline V gene. The CDR3 consists of 16 residues. The CDR3 sequence is CASSLAAGQGVYEQYF. As DNA, the CDR3 is TGTGCCAGCAGCTTAGCGGCCGGCCAGGGGGTCTACGAGCAGTACTTC. Looking up the rest from reference TRBV7-2 and TRBJ2-7 gives the full variable domain: GAGVSQSPSNKVTEKGKDVELRCDPISGHTALYWYRQSLGQGLEFLIYFQGNSAPDKSGLPSDRFSAERTGGSVSTLTIQRTQQEDSAVYLCASSLAAGQGVYEQYFGPGTRLTVT.

The chain employs TRBV5-6 and TRBJ1-2, with a possible D match to TRBD1 (5 bases). V gave up 10 bases and J gave up 2 bases, with 18 bases separating them. Germline V CDR1 and CDR2: SGHDT, YYEEEE. The CDR3 is 14 amino acids. The CDR3 reads CASQGSDGNYGYTF. The CDR3 DNA sequence: TGTGCCTCGCAGGGCTCGGATGGGAACTATGGCTACACCTTC.

The chain combines TRBV7-3 with TRBJ1-2; perhaps TRBD1 as D (6 bases). V was clipped by 3 bases and J by 6 bases, with 23 bases between them. CDR3 length equals 17 residues. Germline CDR1 SGHTA, CDR2 FQGTGA. The CDR3, as DNA: TGTGCCAGCAGCTTTGCCCACTCGACAGGCCAATGGGATGGCTACACCTTC. This codes for CASSFAHSTGQWDGYTF.

The chain uses TRBV15 and TRBJ1-6, with D tentatively TRBD1 (6 bases). CDR1 LNHNV and CDR2 YYDKDF come from the germline V gene (reference sequence). The ends were cut back, 1 base at V and 7 bases at J, with 23 bases in the middle. The CDR3 is made up of 19 amino acids. CDR3 sequence reads: CATSRAITGQGTGNSPLHF. In DNA form, the CDR3 reads TGTGCCACCAGCAGAGCAATTACAGGGCAGGGGACGGGCAATTCACCCCTCCACTTT.

This clone has just a few counts. The chain combines TRBV18 with TRBJ2-3, with 9 bases aligning to TRBD2. V was pared by 5 bases and J by 6 bases, with 12 bases of the junction left unmatched. The CDR3 runs to 16 residues. Germline values: CDR1 KGHSH, CDR2 LQKENI. Here the CDR3 DNA reads TGTGCCAGCTCATCCTTATTAGCGGGGGCCGGGGATACGCAGTATTTT. Translating gives CASSSLLAGAGDTQYF.

The count of this clone is one. V usage is TRBV4-1 and J usage is TRBJ2-7; D gene uncertain. The CDR3 is 14 residues long. Deletions cut 0 bases from V and 3 bases from J, with 9 bases between. Germline CDR1 and CDR2: MGHRA and YSYEKL. The CDR3 DNA is TGCGCCAGCAGCCAAGACACCAGATTCTACGAGCAGTACTTC. Amino acids: CASSQDTRFYEQYF.

V gene TRBV4-1 combines with J gene TRBJ2-1, with TRBD1 identical over 9 bases. V lost 2 bases to trimming and J lost 10 bases; unmatched junction nucleotides: 6. CDR1 is MGHRA and CDR2 is YSYEKL in the germline V gene. The CDR3 covers 14 residues. In DNA, the CDR3 is TGCGCCAGCAGCCAACTTGGGGACAGGGACGAGCAGTTCTTC. Translating gives CASSQLGDRDEQFF.

This clone was picked up one time. The chain is built from TRBV11-1 and TRBJ2-5, with 8 nucleotides matching TRBD2. The V and J ends lost 3 bases and 4 bases, in that order; junction bases with no gene match: 7. Germline CDR1 reads SGHAT; CDR2 reads FQDESV (reference sequence). The CDR3 is 15 residues long. The CDR3 loop is CASSFGRGEGETQYF. The CDR3 nucleotides are TGTGCCAGCAGCTTTGGGCGGGGGGAAGGAGAGACCCAGTACTTC.

CDR3 loop: CASSQQGANNQPQHF. The CDR3 DNA reads TGTGCCAGTAGCCAACAGGGCGCTAACAATCAGCCCCAGCATTTT. This sequence joins TRBV19 and TRBJ1-5, with D perhaps matching TRBD1 (6 bases). Germline CDR1 and CDR2: LNHDA and SQIVND (reference sequence). With 6 bases removed from V and 3 bases from J, the gap between germline ends came to 15 bases. The CDR3 contains 15 residues.

This clone was seen a few times. The chain employs TRBV19 and TRBJ1-6; TRBD1 might be the D (5 bases). Trimming cost V 6 bases and J 7 bases, with 10 bases left between them. Germline CDR1 LNHDA, CDR2 SQIVND (reference sequence). The CDR3 consists of 13 residues. CDR3 sequence reads: CASSDSGNSPLHF. CDR3 in DNA: TGTGCCAGTAGCGACAGTGGAAATTCACCCCTCCACTTT.